This T cell receptor beta chain was recovered during a study of T cells in Graves' hyperthyroidism and ophthalmopathy. The study's findings and limits: Also found in blood were most expanded thyroid clonotypes above 0.001.

Germline V gives CDR1 SGHVS, CDR2 FNYEAQ. This CDR3 comprises 15 residues. Stable disease denoted Graves' hyperthyroidism without ophthalmopathy progression within 18 months. The hyperthyroidism patients had all been newly diagnosed, and their disease duration was under 2 months. Their ages ranged from 18 to 65 years. On the basis of clinical symptoms, serum thyroxine and TRAb, thyroid ultrasound and orbital computed tomography, diagnoses were made. The CDR3 regions of TCR beta were amplified from RNA transcripts. The HTBI primer set served for first-round RT-PCR of the TCR CDR3. TCRdb re-analysed the multiplex PCR reads in MiXCR, keeping a single row per CDR3 protein. Altogether over 550,000 distinct CDR3 sequences are present, over 15% being singletons, with the ten largest covering 15% to 20%. About this clonotype itself: Antigen unknown. A clone one base away is much larger, so this may be a read error.

The clonotype comes from a woman in her late teens or twenties with Graves' hyperthyroidism. The sample consisted of blood. The chain employs TRBV7-6 and TRBJ2-1; TRBD2 agrees at 13 bases. CDR3: CTSSQLAGGPIEQFF. CDR3 nucleotides: TGTACCAGCAGCCAACTAGCGGGGGGGCCTATTGAGCAGTTCTTC.